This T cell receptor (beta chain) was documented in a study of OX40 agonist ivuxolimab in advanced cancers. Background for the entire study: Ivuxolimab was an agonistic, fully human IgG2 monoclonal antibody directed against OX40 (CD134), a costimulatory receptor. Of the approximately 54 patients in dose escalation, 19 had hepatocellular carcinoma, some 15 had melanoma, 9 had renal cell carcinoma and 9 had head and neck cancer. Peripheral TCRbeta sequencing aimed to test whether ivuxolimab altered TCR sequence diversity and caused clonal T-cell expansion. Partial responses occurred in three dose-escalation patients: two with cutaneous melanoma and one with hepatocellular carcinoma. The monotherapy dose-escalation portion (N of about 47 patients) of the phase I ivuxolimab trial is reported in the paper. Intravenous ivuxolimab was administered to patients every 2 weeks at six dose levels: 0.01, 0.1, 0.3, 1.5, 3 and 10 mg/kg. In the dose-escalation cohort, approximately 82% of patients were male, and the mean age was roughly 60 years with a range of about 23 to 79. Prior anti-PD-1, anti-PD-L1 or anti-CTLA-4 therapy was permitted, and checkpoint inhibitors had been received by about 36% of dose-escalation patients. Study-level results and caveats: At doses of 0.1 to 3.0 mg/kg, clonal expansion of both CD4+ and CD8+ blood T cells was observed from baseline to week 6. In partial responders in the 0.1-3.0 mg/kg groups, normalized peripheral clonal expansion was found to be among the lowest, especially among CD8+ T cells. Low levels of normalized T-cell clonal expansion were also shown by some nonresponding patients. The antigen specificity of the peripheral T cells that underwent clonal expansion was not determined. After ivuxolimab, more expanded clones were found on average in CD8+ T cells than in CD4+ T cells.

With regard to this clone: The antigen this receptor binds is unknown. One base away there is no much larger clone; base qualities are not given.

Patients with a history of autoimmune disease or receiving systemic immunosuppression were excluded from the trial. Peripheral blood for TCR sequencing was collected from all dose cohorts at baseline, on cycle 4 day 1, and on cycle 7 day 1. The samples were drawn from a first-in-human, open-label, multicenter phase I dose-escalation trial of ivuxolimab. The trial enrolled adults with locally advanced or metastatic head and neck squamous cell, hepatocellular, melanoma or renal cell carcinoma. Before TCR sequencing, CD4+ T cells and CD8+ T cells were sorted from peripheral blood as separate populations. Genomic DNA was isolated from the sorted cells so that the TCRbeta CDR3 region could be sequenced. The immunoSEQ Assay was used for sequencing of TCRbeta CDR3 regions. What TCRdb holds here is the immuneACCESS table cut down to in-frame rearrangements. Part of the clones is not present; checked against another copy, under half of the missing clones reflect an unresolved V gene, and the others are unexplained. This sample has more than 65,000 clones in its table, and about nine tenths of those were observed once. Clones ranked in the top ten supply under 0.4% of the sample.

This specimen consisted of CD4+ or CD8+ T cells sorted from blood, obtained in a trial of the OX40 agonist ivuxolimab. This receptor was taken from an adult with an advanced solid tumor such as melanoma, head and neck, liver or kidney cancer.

Read as DNA, the sequence is TGCAGTGCTATCAGGGATGGCTACACCTTC. It is translated as CSAIRDGYTF. The rearrangement combines TRBV20-1 with TRBJ1-2; tentative D gene TRBD1, with 5 bases matching. The CDR3, from cysteine to phenylalanine, totals 10 residues. Left in the record is the CDR3 DNA by itself, 30 bases read in frame from the first base. CDR1 and CDR2 are read off the germline V gene (reference sequence) as DFQATT and SNEGSKA. V and J are truncated by 4 bases and 6 bases respectively, leaving an intervening sequence of 6 bases.